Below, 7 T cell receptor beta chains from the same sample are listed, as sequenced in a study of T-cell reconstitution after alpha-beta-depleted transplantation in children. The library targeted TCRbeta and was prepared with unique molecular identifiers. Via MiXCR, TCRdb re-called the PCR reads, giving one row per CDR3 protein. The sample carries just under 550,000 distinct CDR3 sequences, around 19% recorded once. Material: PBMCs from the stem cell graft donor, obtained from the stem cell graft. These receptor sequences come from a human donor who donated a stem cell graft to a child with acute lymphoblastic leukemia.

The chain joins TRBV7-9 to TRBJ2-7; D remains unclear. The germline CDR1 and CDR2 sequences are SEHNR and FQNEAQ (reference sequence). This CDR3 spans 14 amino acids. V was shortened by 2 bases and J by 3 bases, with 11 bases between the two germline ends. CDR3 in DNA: TGTGCCAGCAGCTTAATTGGAAAGGACTACGAGCAGTACTTC. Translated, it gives CASSLIGKDYEQYF.

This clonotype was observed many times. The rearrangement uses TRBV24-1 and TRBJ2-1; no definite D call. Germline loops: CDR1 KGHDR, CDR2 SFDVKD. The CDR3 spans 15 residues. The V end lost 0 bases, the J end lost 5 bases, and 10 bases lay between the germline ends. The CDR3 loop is CATSDLLKGNNEQFF. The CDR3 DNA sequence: TGTGCCACCAGTGATTTGTTGAAGGGAAACAATGAGCAGTTCTTC.

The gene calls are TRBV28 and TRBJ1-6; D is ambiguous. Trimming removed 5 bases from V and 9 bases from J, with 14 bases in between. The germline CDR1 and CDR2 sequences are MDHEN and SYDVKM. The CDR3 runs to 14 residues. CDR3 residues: CASSPPPAGSPLHF. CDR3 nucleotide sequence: TGTGCCAGCAGTCCCCCCCCTGCGGGTTCACCCCTCCACTTT.

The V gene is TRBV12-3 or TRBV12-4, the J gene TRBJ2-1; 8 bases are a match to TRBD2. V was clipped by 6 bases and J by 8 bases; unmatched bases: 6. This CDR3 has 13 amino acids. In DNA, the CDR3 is TGTGCCAGCAGCCGGGGGGGCGGGGATGAGCAGTTCTTC. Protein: CASSRGGGDEQFF.

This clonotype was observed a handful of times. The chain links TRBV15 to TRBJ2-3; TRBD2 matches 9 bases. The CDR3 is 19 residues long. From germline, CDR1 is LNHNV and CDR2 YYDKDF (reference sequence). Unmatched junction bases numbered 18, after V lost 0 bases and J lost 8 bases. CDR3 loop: CATSRDTLGLALARGTQYF. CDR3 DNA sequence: TGTGCCACCAGCAGAGATACCCTCGGACTAGCGCTCGCGAGGGGTACGCAGTATTTT.

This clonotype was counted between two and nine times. CDR3 sequence: CASQQEGFSEQYF. DNA of the CDR3: TGTGCCTCCCAACAGGAGGGGTTCAGCGAGCAGTACTTC. The rearrangement links TRBV24-1 to TRBJ2-7, with a weak D call TRBD2 (6 bases). The CDR3 sequence is 13 residues long. V gave up 12 bases and J gave up 6 bases, with 20 bases separating them. Per the germline V gene, CDR1 is KGHDR and CDR2 is SFDVKD.

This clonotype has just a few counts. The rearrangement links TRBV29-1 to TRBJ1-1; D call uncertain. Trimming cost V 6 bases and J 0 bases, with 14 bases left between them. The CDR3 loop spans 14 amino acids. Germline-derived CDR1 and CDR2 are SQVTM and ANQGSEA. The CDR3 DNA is TGCAGCGTCCGCCCCGCCGGACTGAACACTGAAGCTTTCTTT. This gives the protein CSVRPAGLNTEAFF.